These 5 T cell receptor beta chains were all obtained from the same sample, sequenced in a study of cytomegalovirus exposure and HLA in healthy donors. Sequencing used immunoSEQ multiplex PCR; TCRdb keeps in-frame clones, though not all of them. Of around 150,000 clones in the sample, approximately 84% were seen once. The material sequenced was PBMCs. Every receptor here comes from a man aged 25-40 years in good health and CMV-seropositive.

The CDR3 DNA is TGTGCCAGTAGCATACAGGTTCTGGATGGCTACACCTTC. Protein: CASSIQVLDGYTF. The V gene is TRBV19, the J gene TRBJ1-2; perhaps TRBD1 as D (5 bases). The CDR3 has 13 amino acids. The germline V gene has CDR1 LNHDA and CDR2 SQIVND (reference sequence). V lost 6 bases and J 6 bases, leaving 14 bases between the germline ends. The full variable domain, with the rest looked up from reference TRBV19 and TRBJ1-2, is DGGITQSPKYLFRKEGQNVTLSCEQNLNHDAMYWYRQDPGQGLRLIYYSQIVNDFQKGDIAEGYSVSREKKESFPLTVTSAQKNPTAFYLCASSIQVLDGYTFGSGTRLTVV.

In its sample, this clone was seen a few times. The CDR3 loop reads CASSSGVTDTQYF. CDR3 bases: TGTGCCAGCAGCTCCGGGGTCACAGATACGCAGTATTTT. The rearrangement links TRBV11-2 to TRBJ2-3, with TRBD2 as a possible D gene (5 bases). This CDR3 is built from 13 residues. Germline CDR1 and CDR2: SGHAT and FQNNGV. V lost 4 bases to trimming and J lost 2 bases, with 7 bases between them.

This clone was observed a single time. The V call is TRBV15, the J call TRBJ2-3, with 10 bases aligning to TRBD1. This CDR3 has 15 residues. Germline lookup yields CDR1 LNHNV and CDR2 YYDKDF (reference sequence). Losses at the gene ends were 4 bases for V and 5 bases for J; bases not matched to a gene: 6. CDR3 coding DNA: TGTGCCACCAGCAAATACCGGGACAGGGGAGATACGCAGTATTTT. Its protein is CATSKYRDRGDTQYF.

The chain carries TRBV27 and TRBJ2-7; D uncertain. Germline CDR1 and CDR2: MNHEY and SMNVEV (reference sequence). The V gene lost 3 bases and the J gene lost 7 bases, with 10 bases spanning the gap. The CDR3 is made up of 12 amino acids. CDR3 DNA sequence: TGTGCCAGCAGTTTTATTCTCGGTGAGCAGTACTTC. Protein product: CASSFILGEQYF.

CDR3 sequence: CASSSGETRLGAFF. The DNA of the CDR3 is TGCGCCAGCAGCTCGGGGGAAACTCGTCTGGGAGCTTTCTTT. The chain joins TRBV5-1 to TRBJ1-1; tentative D call: TRBD1 (5 bases). V was pared by 3 bases and J by 10 bases, with 19 bases between. The CDR3 extends over 14 amino acids. From germline, CDR1 is SGHRS and CDR2 YFSETQ.